The entry below describes one T cell receptor (beta chain). The use of a sample-barcoded 5' primer and a J-beta primer mix characterized a second PCR of about 7 to 12 cycles. One entry per CDR3 protein, called by TCRdb with MiXCR from the 5' RACE reads. The repertoire holds 1.4 million to 1.5 million distinct CDR3 sequences, with around 42% as singletons. This sample was included in a study of blood T cells in healthy people across ages. The clonotype originates from a woman younger than 30 in good health. The sequencing input was blood.

CDR3 DNA: TGTGCCAGCAGTTCCTCGGGGGGGCGGGGGGAAAAACTGTTTTTT. Its translation is CASSSSGGRGEKLFF. The rearrangement links TRBV6-5 to TRBJ1-4, with D tentatively TRBD1 (6 bases). This CDR3 has 15 amino acids. Trimming cost V 4 bases and J 8 bases, with 17 bases left between them. Germline CDR1 reads MNHEY; CDR2 reads SVGAGI.